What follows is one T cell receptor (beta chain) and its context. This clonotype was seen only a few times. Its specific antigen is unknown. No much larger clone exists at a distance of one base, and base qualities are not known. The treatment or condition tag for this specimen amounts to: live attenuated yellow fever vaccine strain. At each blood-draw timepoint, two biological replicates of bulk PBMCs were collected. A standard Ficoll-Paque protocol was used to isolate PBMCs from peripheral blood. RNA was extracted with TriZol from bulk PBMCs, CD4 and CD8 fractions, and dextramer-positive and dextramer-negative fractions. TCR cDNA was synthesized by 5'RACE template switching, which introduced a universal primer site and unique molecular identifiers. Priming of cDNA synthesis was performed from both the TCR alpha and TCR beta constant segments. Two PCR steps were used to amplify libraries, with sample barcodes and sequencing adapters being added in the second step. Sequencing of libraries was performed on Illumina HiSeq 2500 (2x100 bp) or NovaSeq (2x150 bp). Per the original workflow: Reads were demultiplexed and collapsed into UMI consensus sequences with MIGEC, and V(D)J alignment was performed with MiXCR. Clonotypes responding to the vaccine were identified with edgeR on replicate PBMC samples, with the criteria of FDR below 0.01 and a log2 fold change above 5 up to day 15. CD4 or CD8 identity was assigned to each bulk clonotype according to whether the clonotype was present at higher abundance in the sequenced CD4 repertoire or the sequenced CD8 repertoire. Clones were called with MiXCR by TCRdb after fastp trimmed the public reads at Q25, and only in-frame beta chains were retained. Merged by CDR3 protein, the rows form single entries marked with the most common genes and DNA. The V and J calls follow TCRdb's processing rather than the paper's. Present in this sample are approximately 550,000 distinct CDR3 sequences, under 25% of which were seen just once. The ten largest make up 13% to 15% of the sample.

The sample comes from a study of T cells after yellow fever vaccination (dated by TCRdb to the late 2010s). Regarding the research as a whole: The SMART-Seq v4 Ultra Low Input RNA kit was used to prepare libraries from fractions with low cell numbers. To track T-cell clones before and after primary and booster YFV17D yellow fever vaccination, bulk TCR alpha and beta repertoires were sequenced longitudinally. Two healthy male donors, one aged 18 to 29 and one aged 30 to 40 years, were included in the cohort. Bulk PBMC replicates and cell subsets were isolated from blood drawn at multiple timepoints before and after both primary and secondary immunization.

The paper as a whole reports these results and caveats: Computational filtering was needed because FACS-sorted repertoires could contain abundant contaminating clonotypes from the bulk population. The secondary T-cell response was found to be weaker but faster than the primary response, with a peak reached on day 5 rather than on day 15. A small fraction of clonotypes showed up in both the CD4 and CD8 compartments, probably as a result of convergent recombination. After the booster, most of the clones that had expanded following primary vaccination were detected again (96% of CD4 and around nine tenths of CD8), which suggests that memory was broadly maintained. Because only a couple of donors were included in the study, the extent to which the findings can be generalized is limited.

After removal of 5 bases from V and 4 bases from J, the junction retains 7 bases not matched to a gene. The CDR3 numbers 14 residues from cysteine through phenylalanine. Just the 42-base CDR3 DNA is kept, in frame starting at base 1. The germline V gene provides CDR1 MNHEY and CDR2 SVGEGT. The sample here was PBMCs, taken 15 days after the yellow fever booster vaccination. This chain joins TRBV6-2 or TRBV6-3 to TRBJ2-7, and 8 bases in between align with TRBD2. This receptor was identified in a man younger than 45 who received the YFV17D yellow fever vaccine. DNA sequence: TGTGCCAGCAGTAGACCTCGCGGGAGGTACGAGCAGTACTTC. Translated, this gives CASSRPRGRYEQYF.